This TCR beta chain was identified during a study of cytomegalovirus exposure and HLA in healthy donors. It was with 60 Vbeta and 13 Jbeta primers that the PCR ran. Generated by immunoSEQ multiplex PCR, the TCRdb table keeps only in-frame clones and is missing some. The ten top clones account for 1.1%, within a sample of 200,000 or so clones. This CDR3 is built from 13 residues. Looked up from germline, CDR1 is LGHNT and CDR2 is FRNRAP. V was trimmed by 5 bases and J by 6 bases, leaving 11 bases between them. The TCR sequence derives from a girl aged 2 to 10 in good health and CMV-seropositive. The chain recombines TRBV12-5 with TRBJ2-1; D gene unclear. The sequenced sample consisted of PBMCs. The CDR3 protein is CASGTHLGNEQFF. CDR3 in DNA: TGTGCTAGTGGTACTCACCTCGGCAATGAGCAGTTCTTC.